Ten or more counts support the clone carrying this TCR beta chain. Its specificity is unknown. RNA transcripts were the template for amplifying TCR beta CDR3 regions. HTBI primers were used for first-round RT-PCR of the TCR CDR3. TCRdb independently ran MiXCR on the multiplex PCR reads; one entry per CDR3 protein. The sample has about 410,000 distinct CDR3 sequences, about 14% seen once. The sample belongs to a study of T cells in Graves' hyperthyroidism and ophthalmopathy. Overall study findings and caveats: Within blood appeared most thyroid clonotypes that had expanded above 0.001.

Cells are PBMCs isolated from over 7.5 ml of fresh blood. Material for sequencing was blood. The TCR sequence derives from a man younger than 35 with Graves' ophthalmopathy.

CDR3 nucleotides: TGTGCCAGCAGCTTAGAGGTGCCCGGGGAGCTGTTTTTT. As protein: CASSLEVPGELFF. V usage is TRBV7-9 and J usage is TRBJ2-2; D is undetermined. CDR1 is SEHNR, CDR2 FQNEAQ, per germline (reference sequence). CDR3 length equals 13 residues. The V end was cut by 1 base, the J end by 6 bases, with 6 bases between.